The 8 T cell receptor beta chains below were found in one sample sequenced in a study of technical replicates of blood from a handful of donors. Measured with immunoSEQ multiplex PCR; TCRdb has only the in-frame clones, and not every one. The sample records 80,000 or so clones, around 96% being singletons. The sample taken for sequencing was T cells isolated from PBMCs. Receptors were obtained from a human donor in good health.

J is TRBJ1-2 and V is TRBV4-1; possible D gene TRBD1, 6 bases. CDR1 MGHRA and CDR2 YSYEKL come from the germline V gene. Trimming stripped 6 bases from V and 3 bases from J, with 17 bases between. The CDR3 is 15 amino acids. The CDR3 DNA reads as TGCGCCAGCAGTAACAGGGCGCAGGGAGACTATGGCTACACCTTC. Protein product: CASSNRAQGDYGYTF.

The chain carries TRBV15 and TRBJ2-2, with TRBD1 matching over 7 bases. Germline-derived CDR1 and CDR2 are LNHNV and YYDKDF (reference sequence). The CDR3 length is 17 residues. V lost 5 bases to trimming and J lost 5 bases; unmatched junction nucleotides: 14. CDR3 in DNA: TGTGCCACCAGCGCAAGGGGGCCGATGTTGGGAACCGGGGAGCTGTTTTTT. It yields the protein CATSARGPMLGTGELFF. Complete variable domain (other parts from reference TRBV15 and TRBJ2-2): DAMVIQNPRYQVTQFGKPVTLSCSQTLNHNVMYWYQQKSSQAPKLLFHYYDKDFNNEADTPDNFQSRRPNTSFCFLDIRSPGLGDTAMYLCATSARGPMLGTGELFFGEGSRLTVL.

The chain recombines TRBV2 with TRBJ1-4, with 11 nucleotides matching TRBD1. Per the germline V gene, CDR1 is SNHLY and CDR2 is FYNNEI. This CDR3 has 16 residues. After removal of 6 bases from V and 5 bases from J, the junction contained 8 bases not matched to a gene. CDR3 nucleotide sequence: TGTGCCAGCAGAGGACAGGGGGCCGGGGAAAATGAAAAACTGTTTTTT. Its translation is CASRGQGAGENEKLFF.

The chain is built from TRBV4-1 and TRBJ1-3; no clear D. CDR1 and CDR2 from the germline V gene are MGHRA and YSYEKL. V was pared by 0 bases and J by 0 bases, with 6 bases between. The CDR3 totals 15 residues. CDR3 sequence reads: CASSQDSSSGNTIYF. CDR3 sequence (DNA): TGCGCCAGCAGCCAAGACTCGAGCTCTGGAAACACCATATATTTT.

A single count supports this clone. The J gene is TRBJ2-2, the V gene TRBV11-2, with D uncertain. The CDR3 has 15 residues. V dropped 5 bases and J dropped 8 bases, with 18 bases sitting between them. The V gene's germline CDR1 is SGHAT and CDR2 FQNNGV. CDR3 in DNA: TGTGCCAGCAGCCCTAGTGGCGCTTTTGAGGGGGAGCTGTTTTTT. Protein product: CASSPSGAFEGELFF.

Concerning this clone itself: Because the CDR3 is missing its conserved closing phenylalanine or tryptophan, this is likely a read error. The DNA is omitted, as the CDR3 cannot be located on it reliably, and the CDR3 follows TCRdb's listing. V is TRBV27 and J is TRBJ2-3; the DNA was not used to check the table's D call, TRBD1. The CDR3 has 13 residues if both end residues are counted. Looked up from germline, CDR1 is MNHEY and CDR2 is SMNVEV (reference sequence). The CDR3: CASSPYRGQGNNI.

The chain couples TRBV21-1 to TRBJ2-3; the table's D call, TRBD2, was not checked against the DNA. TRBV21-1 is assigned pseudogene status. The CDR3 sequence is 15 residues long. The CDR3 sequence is CASSGLARSTDTQYF. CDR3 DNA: TGTGCCAGCAGCGGACTAGCCCGATCCACAGATACGCAGTATTTT.

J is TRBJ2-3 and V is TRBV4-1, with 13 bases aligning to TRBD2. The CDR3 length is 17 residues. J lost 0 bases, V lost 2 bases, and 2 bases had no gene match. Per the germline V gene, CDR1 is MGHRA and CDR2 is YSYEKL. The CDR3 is CASSQMGLAGSTDTQYF. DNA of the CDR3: TGCGCCAGCAGCCAAATGGGACTAGCGGGGAGCACAGATACGCAGTATTTT.